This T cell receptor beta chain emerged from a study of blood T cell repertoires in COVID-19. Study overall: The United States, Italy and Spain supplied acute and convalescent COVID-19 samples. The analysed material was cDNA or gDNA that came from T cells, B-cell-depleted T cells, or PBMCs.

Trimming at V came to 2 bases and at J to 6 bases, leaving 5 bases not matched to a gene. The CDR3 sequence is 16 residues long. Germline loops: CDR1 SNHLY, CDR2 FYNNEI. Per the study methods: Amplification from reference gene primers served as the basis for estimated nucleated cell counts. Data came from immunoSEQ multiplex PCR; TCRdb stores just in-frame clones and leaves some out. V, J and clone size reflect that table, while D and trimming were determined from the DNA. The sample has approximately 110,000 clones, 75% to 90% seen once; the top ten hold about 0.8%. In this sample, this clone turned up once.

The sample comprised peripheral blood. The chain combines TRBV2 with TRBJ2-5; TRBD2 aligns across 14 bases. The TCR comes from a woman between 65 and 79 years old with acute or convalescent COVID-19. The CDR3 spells CASSERLAGGKKTQYF. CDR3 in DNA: TGTGCCAGCAGTGAAAGACTAGCGGGGGGGAAAAAGACCCAGTACTTC.